Each of the 9 T cell receptor beta chains below was sequenced from the same sample in a study of shared clonotypes between healthy human individuals. Produced via immunoSEQ multiplex PCR; TCRdb's table is partial and in-frame only. The sample lists about 1 million clones; 65% to 75% were seen once. Sequencing was done on a sample of memory CD4+ T cells sorted from blood. The subset here: CD45RA-negative fraction. Receptors were obtained from a man aged 18 to 30 in good health.

CDR3 sequence reads: CASSVATSGGELFF. In nucleotides, the CDR3 is TGTGCCAGCAGCGTAGCTACTAGTGGCGGGGAGCTGTTTTTT. The chain couples TRBV9 to TRBJ2-2; tentatively, D is TRBD2 (5 bases). Germline V gene sequence: CDR1 SGDLS, CDR2 YYNGEE. V lost 0 bases, J lost 7 bases, and 10 bases lay in between. The CDR3 has 14 residues. The complete variable domain, with remaining parts taken from reference TRBV9 and TRBJ2-2, reads DSGVTQTPKHLITATGQRVTLRCSPRSGDLSVYWYQQSLDQGLQFLIQYYNGEERAKGNILERFSAQQFPDLHSELNLSSLELGDSALYFCASSVATSGGELFFGEGSRLTVL.

This chain links TRBV2 with TRBJ2-5, with 9 bases that match TRBD2. The CDR3 is 15 residues long. Germline assignment: CDR1 SNHLY and CDR2 FYNNEI. Losses at the gene ends were 4 bases for V and 2 bases for J; bases not matched to a gene: 5. The CDR3 coding sequence is TGTGCCAGCAGTGTTAGCGGGGGCCCGCAAGAGACCCAGTACTTC. Translated, it gives CASSVSGGPQETQYF.

This clone was seen more than once but under ten times. The V gene is TRBV19, the J gene TRBJ1-5; D is undetermined. Between the trimmed V and J ends, which lost 10 bases and 0 bases, there was a span of 13 bases. From germline, CDR1 is LNHDA and CDR2 SQIVND (reference sequence). The CDR3 contains 14 residues. The CDR3 coding sequence is TGTGCCACCCGGCGGAGTAATAGCAATCAGCCCCAGCATTTT. It codes for CATRRSNSNQPQHF.

The CDR3 nucleotides read TGTGCCAGCAGGCCGGGACAGGGGTATTCCGGCGAGTACTTC. Protein: CASRPGQGYSGEYF. V and J are TRBV6-5 and TRBJ2-4; 10 nucleotides align to TRBD1. V shed 6 bases, J shed 14 bases, and the junction held 13 bases outside the gene matches. Germline V gene sequence: CDR1 MNHEY, CDR2 SVGAGI. The CDR3 is made up of 14 amino acids.

This clone has more than one count but fewer than ten. CDR3 amino acids: CASRGQLMNTEAFF. The CDR3 DNA follows: TGTGCCAGCCGCGGACAGCTCATGAACACTGAAGCTTTCTTT. This sequence joins TRBV27 and TRBJ1-1, with a tentative D call TRBD1 (6 bases). This CDR3 comprises 14 residues. With 8 bases removed from V and 0 bases from J, the gap between germline ends came to 13 bases. Germline CDR1 MNHEY, CDR2 SMNVEV (reference sequence).

This clone appeared a single time. Other DNA sequences in this sample translate to the same CDR3. The CDR3, as DNA: TGTGCCAGTAGTACAGCCAATCAGCCCCAGCATTTT. It translates to CASSTANQPQHF. This chain joins TRBV19 and TRBJ1-5, with D unresolved. Germline values: CDR1 LNHDA, CDR2 SQIVND (reference sequence). CDR3 length: 12 residues. The V end was cut by 4 bases, the J end by 3 bases, with 4 bases between.

Notes on this clone: The same CDR3 can be traced to other DNA sequences in this sample. V and J are TRBV5-1 and TRBJ2-1; 10 bases fit TRBD2. With 3 bases clipped from V and 4 bases from J, the junction kept 4 bases outside the gene matches. Germline V gives CDR1 SGHRS, CDR2 YFSETQ. This CDR3 contains 15 residues. Here the CDR3 reads CASSSGTSVYNEQFF. The CDR3 DNA sequence: TGCGCCAGCAGCTCCGGGACTAGCGTTTACAATGAGCAGTTCTTC.

CDR3 protein: CASSVNDYGYTF. The CDR3 region has the DNA TGTGCCAGCAGCGTAAACGACTATGGCTACACCTTC. The chain is built from TRBV9 and TRBJ1-2; D unresolved. Germline lookup yields CDR1 SGDLS and CDR2 YYNGEE. V lost 1 base and J 3 bases, leaving 4 bases between the germline ends. This CDR3 is 12 amino acids long.

The chain joins TRBV11-2 to TRBJ2-3, with 9 bases matching TRBD1. The CDR3 covers 15 residues. Germline CDR1 SGHAT, CDR2 FQNNGV. Trimming cost V 6 bases and J 2 bases; bases outside gene matches: 6. The CDR3 loop reads CASSPGTGITDTQYF. The CDR3 nucleotides are TGTGCCAGCAGTCCCGGGACAGGGATCACAGATACGCAGTATTTT.